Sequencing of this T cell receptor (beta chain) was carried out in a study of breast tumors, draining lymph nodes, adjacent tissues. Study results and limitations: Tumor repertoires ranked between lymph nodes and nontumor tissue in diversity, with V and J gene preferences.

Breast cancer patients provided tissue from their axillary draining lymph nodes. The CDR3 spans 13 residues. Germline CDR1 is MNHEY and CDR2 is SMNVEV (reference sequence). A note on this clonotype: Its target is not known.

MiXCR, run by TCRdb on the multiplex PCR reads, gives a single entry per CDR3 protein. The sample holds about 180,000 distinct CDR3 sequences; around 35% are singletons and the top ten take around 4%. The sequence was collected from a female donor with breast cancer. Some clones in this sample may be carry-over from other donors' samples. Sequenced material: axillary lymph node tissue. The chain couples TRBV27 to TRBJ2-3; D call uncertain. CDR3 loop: CARGVKGTDTQYF. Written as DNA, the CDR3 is TGTGCTAGAGGAGTTAAGGGCACAGATACGCAGTATTTT.